The sequence of this TCR beta chain was determined in a study of T cells in Graves' hyperthyroidism and ophthalmopathy. Overall study: Blood from the periphery was taken at initial diagnosis, before any treatment.

With regard to this clonotype: Antigen specificity is unknown.

The CDR3 runs to 14 residues. Germline lookup yields CDR1 SGHTA and CDR2 FQGNSA. V was pared by 4 bases and J by 0 bases, with 9 bases between. There were TCR beta CDR3 regions amplified from RNA transcripts. HTBI primers drove first-round RT-PCR of the TCR CDR3. Using its own MiXCR run on the multiplex PCR reads, TCRdb lists one record per CDR3 protein. The sample contains 700,000 or so distinct CDR3 sequences, approximately 16% of which appear only once. General study results and limits: Blood also carried most thyroid clonotypes expanded above 0.001.

No ophthalmopathy progression within 18 months constituted stable Graves' hyperthyroidism. The study based diagnoses on clinical symptoms, serum thyroxine and TRAb, thyroid ultrasound and orbital computed tomography. Sequencing was performed on blood. The J gene is TRBJ1-2, the V gene TRBV7-2, with D unclear. This clonotype was obtained from a man aged 18 to 35 with Graves' hyperthyroidism. CDR3 loop: CASSSQTTNYGYTF. CDR3 bases: TGTGCCAGCAGCTCTCAGACAACTAACTATGGCTACACCTTC.